A selection of T cell receptor beta chains follows, all from one sample in a study of cytomegalovirus exposure and HLA in healthy donors. Assay: immunoSEQ multiplex PCR; the TCRdb copy retains only in-frame clones and omits some. The sample has about 160,000 clones; around 77% are singletons. The sample comprised PBMCs. These receptors all come from a young woman in good health and CMV-seronegative. The CDR3 runs from the conserved cysteine through the conserved F or W. Each record gives: D gene, V gene, clone size, J gene, CDR3 DNA, CDR3 protein. A D gene is named only where the DNA matches it firmly. Some rows have no size entry. The others give once, few or many, or a class for an expanded clone.

D gene: TRBD1; V gene: TRBV6-1; clone size: -; J gene: TRBJ1-2; CDR3 DNA: TGTGCCAGCATTTTTACCACACAGGGGCAGGATGGCTACACCTTC; CDR3 protein: CASIFTTQGQDGYTF
D gene: TRBD1; V gene: TRBV27; clone size: -; J gene: TRBJ2-1; CDR3 DNA: TGTGCCAGCAGTTTATTTGGGTCGGGGACAGGGGGCATGGGTGAGCAGTTCTTC; CDR3 protein: CASSLFGSGTGGMGEQFF
D gene: -; V gene: TRBV4-1; clone size: once; J gene: TRBJ2-3; CDR3 DNA: TGCGCCAGCAGCCAATCCCTAACAGGGACGGATACGCAGTATTTT; CDR3 protein: CASSQSLTGTDTQYF
D gene: -; V gene: TRBV4-1; clone size: -; J gene: TRBJ1-6; CDR3 DNA: TGCGCCAGCAGCCAGCGGTCACTCGGGAATTCACCCCTCCACTTT; CDR3 protein: CASSQRSLGNSPLHF
D gene: -; V gene: TRBV28; clone size: -; J gene: TRBJ2-7; CDR3 DNA: TGTGCCAGCAGTCCCGCGGGAAGCTCCTACGAGCAGTACTTC; CDR3 protein: CASSPAGSSYEQYF
D gene: -; V gene: TRBV6-5; clone size: -; J gene: TRBJ1-5; CDR3 DNA: TGTGCCAGCAGTCCCGAGGGTTTTTCTCAGCATTTT; CDR3 protein: CASSPEGFSQHF
D gene: TRBD1; V gene: TRBV5-5; clone size: -; J gene: TRBJ2-5; CDR3 DNA: TGTGCCAGCAGCTTGTCGACAGGGCAAGAGACCCAGTACTTC; CDR3 protein: CASSLSTGQETQYF
D gene: -; V gene: TRBV7-9; clone size: -; J gene: TRBJ1-1; CDR3 DNA: TGTGCCAGCAGCGCATCAGGGTCGAGTGCCACTGAAGCTTTCTTT; CDR3 protein: CASSASGSSATEAFF
D gene: TRBD1; V gene: TRBV7-3; clone size: -; J gene: TRBJ2-1; CDR3 DNA: TGTGCCAGCAGCTTAGGGACAGGTAGGAAGCAGTTCTTC; CDR3 protein: CASSLGTGRKQFF
D gene: TRBD1; V gene: TRBV6-6; clone size: many; J gene: TRBJ1-1; CDR3 DNA: TGTGCCAGCAGCCCCCTGACAGGGACAACAAACACTGAAGCTTTCTTT; CDR3 protein: CASSPLTGTTNTEAFF
D gene: TRBD1; V gene: TRBV5-1; clone size: -; J gene: TRBJ1-2; CDR3 DNA: TGCGCCAGTCAGCAGACAGGGGGGTCTTTCTATGGCTACACCTTC; CDR3 protein: CASQQTGGSFYGYTF
D gene: -; V gene: TRBV5-1; clone size: once; J gene: TRBJ1-1; CDR3 DNA: TGCGCCAGCAGCCCGATACCCGGAGCCCAGGAAGCTTTCTTT; CDR3 protein: CASSPIPGAQEAFF
D gene: TRBD2; V gene: TRBV7-3; clone size: -; J gene: TRBJ2-2; CDR3 DNA: TGTGCCAGCAGCTCGATGACTAGCGGGGGGCCGGGCGGCGGGGAGCTGTTTTTT; CDR3 protein: CASSSMTSGGPGGGELFF
D gene: -; V gene: TRBV23-1; clone size: -; J gene: TRBJ1-1; CDR3 DNA: TGCGCCAGCAGTAAAGCCGCTGAAGCTTTCTTT; CDR3 protein: CASSKAAEAFF
D gene: -; V gene: TRBV14; clone size: -; J gene: TRBJ1-1; CDR3 DNA: TGTGCCAGCAGCCCCACGGCCTTTAGCGGGGCTTTCTTT; CDR3 protein: CASSPTAFSGAFF
D gene: -; V gene: TRBV30; clone size: -; J gene: TRBJ2-7; CDR3 DNA: TGTGCCTGGAGACCCCTTTTTGGCAGGGCGAACTCCTACGAGCAGTACTTC; CDR3 protein: CAWRPLFGRANSYEQYF
D gene: TRBD2; V gene: TRBV4-1; clone size: -; J gene: TRBJ2-7; CDR3 DNA: TGCGCCAGCAGCCCACAGCGGGGGGACTACGAGCAGTACTTC; CDR3 protein: CASSPQRGDYEQYF
D gene: TRBD1; V gene: TRBV10-3; clone size: -; J gene: TRBJ1-2; CDR3 DNA: TGTGCCATCACAATGGGGGCGACAGGGGGCAGTGGCTACACCTTC; CDR3 protein: CAITMGATGGSGYTF
D gene: -; V gene: TRBV10-3; clone size: many; J gene: TRBJ1-1; CDR3 DNA: TGTGCCATCAACCCGACTGGTGGGTATGGTGAAGCTTTCTTT; CDR3 protein: CAINPTGGYGEAFF
D gene: TRBD2; V gene: TRBV10-3; clone size: once; J gene: TRBJ2-3; CDR3 DNA: TGTGCCATCAGTGGGCCCAGCGGGGAGATCACAGATACGCAGTATTTT; CDR3 protein: CAISGPSGEITDTQYF
D gene: TRBD1; V gene: TRBV5-1; clone size: -; J gene: TRBJ2-2; CDR3 DNA: TGCGCCAGCAGCCCCCCCGGACAGGGAGATACCGGGGAGCTGTTTTTT; CDR3 protein: CASSPPGQGDTGELFF
D gene: -; V gene: TRBV5-8; clone size: once; J gene: TRBJ2-7; CDR3 DNA: TGTGCCAGCAGCCGCGGTCCCTCCTCCTACGAGCAGTACTTC; CDR3 protein: CASSRGPSSYEQYF
D gene: TRBD1; V gene: TRBV7-8; clone size: few; J gene: TRBJ1-4; CDR3 DNA: TGTGCCAGCAGCTCCATCGAGGGGGCGGGGGGTGAAAAACTGTTTTTT; CDR3 protein: CASSSIEGAGGEKLFF
D gene: -; V gene: TRBV4-1; clone size: -; J gene: TRBJ2-3; CDR3 DNA: TGCGCCAGCAGCCCGGGGACAACCACAGATACGCAGTATTTT; CDR3 protein: CASSPGTTTDTQYF
D gene: TRBD1; V gene: TRBV9; clone size: -; J gene: TRBJ2-7; CDR3 DNA: TGTGCCAGCAGCAACCGGGACAGAGCTGTCGAGCAGTACTTC; CDR3 protein: CASSNRDRAVEQYF
D gene: TRBD2; V gene: TRBV7-2; clone size: once; J gene: TRBJ2-1; CDR3 DNA: TGTGCCAGCAGCTCCAGGACGGGACTAGGCCTTCAAGAGCAGTTCTTC; CDR3 protein: CASSSRTGLGLQEQFF
D gene: -; V gene: TRBV29-1; clone size: -; J gene: TRBJ1-3; CDR3 DNA: TGCAGCGTCTCTGGACTAGGCGGAAACACCATATATTTT; CDR3 protein: CSVSGLGGNTIYF
D gene: TRBD1; V gene: TRBV7-2; clone size: -; J gene: TRBJ1-2; CDR3 DNA: TGTGCCAGCAGTACAGGGGGCGGGTATGGCTACACCTTC; CDR3 protein: CASSTGGGYGYTF
D gene: -; V gene: TRBV6-1; clone size: -; J gene: TRBJ2-5; CDR3 DNA: TGTGCCAGCAGTGAATCTGGGGGCCATCTGGCCAGGGAGACCCAGTACTTC; CDR3 protein: CASSESGGHLARETQYF
D gene: -; V gene: TRBV7-3; clone size: -; J gene: TRBJ2-7; CDR3 DNA: TGTGCCAGCAGCTTAATTGCCGGGACCTACGAGCAGTACTTC; CDR3 protein: CASSLIAGTYEQYF
D gene: TRBD1; V gene: TRBV7-9; clone size: -; J gene: TRBJ2-7; CDR3 DNA: TGTGCCAGCAGCTCAAGGACAGGTACCTCCTACGAGCAGTACTTC; CDR3 protein: CASSSRTGTSYEQYF
D gene: TRBD2; V gene: TRBV5-1; clone size: -; J gene: TRBJ2-7; CDR3 DNA: TGCGCCAGCAGCTTGGCGGCTAGCGGGTTCGGGGACGAGCAGTACTTC; CDR3 protein: CASSLAASGFGDEQYF
D gene: -; V gene: TRBV29-1; clone size: -; J gene: TRBJ1-3; CDR3 DNA: TGCAGCGTTGAAAGGAGGGCAGGCGCTGGAAACACCATATATTTT; CDR3 protein: CSVERRAGAGNTIYF
D gene: TRBD1; V gene: TRBV7-9; clone size: -; J gene: TRBJ1-1; CDR3 DNA: TGTGCCAGCAGCCCAGACAGGGGAGGGGCGAAAGCTTTCTTT; CDR3 protein: CASSPDRGGAKAFF
D gene: -; V gene: TRBV7-8; clone size: few; J gene: TRBJ2-1; CDR3 DNA: TGTGCCAGCAGCTTAGCGAGCCAGAGGTACAATGAGCAGTTCTTC; CDR3 protein: CASSLASQRYNEQFF
D gene: -; V gene: TRBV10-3; clone size: once; J gene: TRBJ2-3; CDR3 DNA: TGTGCCATCAGTGAGGGATCACCAGGGACAGATACGCAGTATTTT; CDR3 protein: CAISEGSPGTDTQYF
D gene: TRBD1; V gene: TRBV2; clone size: -; J gene: TRBJ1-1; CDR3 DNA: TGTGCCAGCAGTGATGGGGGGACAGCTGAAGCTTTCTTT; CDR3 protein: CASSDGGTAEAFF
D gene: TRBD1; V gene: TRBV18; clone size: -; J gene: TRBJ2-7; CDR3 DNA: TGTGCCAGCGCCCCCGGGACAGGGTCTCTTTACGAGCAGTACTTC; CDR3 protein: CASAPGTGSLYEQYF
D gene: -; V gene: TRBV7-7; clone size: -; J gene: TRBJ1-1; CDR3 DNA: TGTGCTAGCAGCCGCGACAGGAACACTGAAGCTTTCTTT; CDR3 protein: CASSRDRNTEAFF
D gene: -; V gene: TRBV27; clone size: -; J gene: TRBJ2-5; CDR3 DNA: TGTGCCAGCAGTTTGGGGTGGACAGCTGACCAAGAGACCCAGTACTTC; CDR3 protein: CASSLGWTADQETQYF
D gene: TRBD1; V gene: TRBV7-7; clone size: -; J gene: TRBJ2-5; CDR3 DNA: TGTGCTAGCAGCCTAGGGACAGGGGAAACCCAGTACTTC; CDR3 protein: CASSLGTGETQYF
D gene: TRBD1; V gene: TRBV7-9; clone size: -; J gene: TRBJ1-2; CDR3 DNA: TGTGCCAGCAGCTCCGGACAGGGGAGTCATGGCTACACCTTC; CDR3 protein: CASSSGQGSHGYTF
D gene: -; V gene: TRBV18; clone size: -; J gene: TRBJ1-5; CDR3 DNA: TGTGCCAGCTCACCATCGTTTAATCAGCCCCAGCATTTT; CDR3 protein: CASSPSFNQPQHF
D gene: -; V gene: TRBV7-6; clone size: -; J gene: TRBJ1-2; CDR3 DNA: TGTGCCAGCAGCTTAGAAGAGGGTCGGGGCTACACCTTC; CDR3 protein: CASSLEEGRGYTF
D gene: -; V gene: TRBV6-1; clone size: -; J gene: TRBJ2-7; CDR3 DNA: TGTGCCAGCAGTGAACTTGGGGCCGAGGCGGCCTACGAGCAGTACTTC; CDR3 protein: CASSELGAEAAYEQYF
D gene: TRBD1; V gene: TRBV5-4; clone size: -; J gene: TRBJ2-7; CDR3 DNA: TGTGCCAGCAGCTCACAGGGGGCGAATTCCTACGAGCAGTACTTC; CDR3 protein: CASSSQGANSYEQYF
D gene: TRBD1; V gene: TRBV6-5; clone size: -; J gene: TRBJ2-1; CDR3 DNA: TGTGCCGTTTCTACAGGGGCGAGCTCCTACAATGAGCAGTTCTTC; CDR3 protein: CAVSTGASSYNEQFF
D gene: -; V gene: TRBV2; clone size: -; J gene: TRBJ1-6; CDR3 DNA: TGTGCCAGCAGTGAAACGCGGCAGGGAGGGTCACCCCTCCACTTT; CDR3 protein: CASSETRQGGSPLHF
D gene: TRBD1; V gene: TRBV7-8; clone size: -; J gene: TRBJ1-2; CDR3 DNA: TGTGCCAGCAGTTCTCGGACAGGATTTGGCTACACCTTC; CDR3 protein: CASSSRTGFGYTF
D gene: -; V gene: TRBV14; clone size: once; J gene: TRBJ1-4; CDR3 DNA: TGTGCCAGCAGCCAACTACAGGAATCTAATGAAAAACTGTTTTTT; CDR3 protein: CASSQLQESNEKLFF
D gene: -; V gene: TRBV30; clone size: -; J gene: TRBJ2-7; CDR3 DNA: TGTGCCTGGTCAGGGAAAATCTACGAGCAGTACTTC; CDR3 protein: CAWSGKIYEQYF
D gene: -; V gene: TRBV6-5; clone size: -; J gene: TRBJ1-4; CDR3 DNA: TGTGCCAGCAGGAACACAGGGTTAACTAATGAAAAACTGTTTTTT; CDR3 protein: CASRNTGLTNEKLFF
D gene: -; V gene: TRBV28; clone size: -; J gene: TRBJ1-3; CDR3 DNA: TGTGCCAGCAGGCCCCCGGAGGGTGGAGACACCATATATTTT; CDR3 protein: CASRPPEGGDTIYF
D gene: TRBD1; V gene: TRBV15; clone size: -; J gene: TRBJ1-1; CDR3 DNA: TGTGCCACCAGCAGGTCCGGGACAGGGGTTACTGAAGCTTTCTTT; CDR3 protein: CATSRSGTGVTEAFF
D gene: -; V gene: TRBV30; clone size: once; J gene: TRBJ2-7; CDR3 DNA: TGTGCCTGGAGGGGCCGAAGACCATACTACGAGCAGTACTTC; CDR3 protein: CAWRGRRPYYEQYF
D gene: TRBD1; V gene: TRBV9; clone size: -; J gene: TRBJ2-2; CDR3 DNA: TGTGCCAGCAGCCTCGGGGACAGGGCTGGCGGGGAGCTGTTTTTT; CDR3 protein: CASSLGDRAGGELFF